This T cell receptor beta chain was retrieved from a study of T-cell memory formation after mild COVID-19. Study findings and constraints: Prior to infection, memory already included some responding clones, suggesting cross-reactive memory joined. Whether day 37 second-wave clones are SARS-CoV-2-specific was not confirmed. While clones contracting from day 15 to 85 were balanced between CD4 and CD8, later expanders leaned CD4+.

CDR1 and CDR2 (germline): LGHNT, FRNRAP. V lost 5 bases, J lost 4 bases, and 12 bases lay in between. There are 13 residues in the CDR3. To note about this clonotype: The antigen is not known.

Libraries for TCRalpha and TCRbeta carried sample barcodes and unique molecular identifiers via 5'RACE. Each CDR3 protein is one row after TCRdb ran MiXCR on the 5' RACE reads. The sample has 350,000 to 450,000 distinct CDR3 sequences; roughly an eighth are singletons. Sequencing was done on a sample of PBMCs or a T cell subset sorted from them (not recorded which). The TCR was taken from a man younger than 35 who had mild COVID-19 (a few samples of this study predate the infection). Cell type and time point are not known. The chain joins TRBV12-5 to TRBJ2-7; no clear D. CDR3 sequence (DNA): TGTGCTAGTGGTCCAGACACGTTTTACGAGCAGTACTTC. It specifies CASGPDTFYEQYF.